This T cell receptor beta chain was sequenced during a study of tumour-infiltrating T cells in Burkitt lymphoma. Study as a whole: Survival, overall and progression-free, tracked with productive clonality.

This CDR3 comprises 14 residues. V gave up 4 bases and J gave up 9 bases; unmatched junction bases: 7. CDR1 and CDR2 (germline): MNHEY, SVGAGI. Clones were sequenced by immunoSEQ multiplex PCR, and TCRdb holds only the in-frame ones, with some missing. The sample comprises about 15,000 clones, roughly 80% of which are singletons, and 7.2% rests with the top ten. This receptor was obtained from a human donor with diffuse large B-cell lymphoma. The rearrangement joins TRBV6-5 to TRBJ2-1, with 9 bases fitting TRBD1. Sequencing input: tumor tissue. The CDR3 DNA sequence: TGTGCCAGCAGTTGGGGACAGGGAATTACTGAGCAGTTCTTC. This encodes CASSWGQGITEQFF.